Listed below are T cell receptor beta chains from one sample, sequenced in a study of post-analysis software for immune sequencing data. A single record per CDR3 protein comes from TCRdb applying MiXCR to the PCR reads. The data show about 770,000 distinct CDR3 sequences, under 60% seen once. Sequenced input: blood. These receptors all stem from a girl aged 5 to 17 with multiple sclerosis. Each CDR3 is given with its conserved first and last residue. The D gene is left open where the match is weak.

>15|.|TRBV12-3/TRBV12-4
CASSLLVTGTDGYTF
>15|.|TRBV6-1
CASSPTGSGANVLTF
>16|TRBD1|TRBV27
CASSFTGTGVGNEQFF
>13|.|TRBV7-2
CASSLNTIYEQYF
>16|TRBD2|TRBV12-3/TRBV12-4
CASTPGQLAGDNEQFF
>17|TRBD2|TRBV20-1
CSAGESGRASYYNEQFF
>13|.|TRBV6-6
CASGAHGGGDYTF
>15|.|TRBV29-1
CSVEGVEGIVRDYTF
>15|TRBD1|TRBV6-1
CASSPRTGFTYGYTF
>15|TRBD1|TRBV5-1
CASSQLDRVLSEQYF
>13|.|TRBV15
CATSRDPGDTQYF
>15|TRBD1|TRBV6-5
CASRTGTGTFYGYTF
>14|TRBD1|TRBV15
CATSDGQGGETQYF
>14|.|TRBV20-1
CSAGGLQVDQPQHF
>15|.|TRBV4-1
CASSPEGESSYEQYF
>15|.|TRBV9
CASSVAVGGGYEQYF
>15|TRBD2|TRBV5-1
CASRLAGPKGDEQFF
>12|.|TRBV10-3
CAILDSGGEQYF
>19|TRBD1|TRBV25-1
CASSIPPFSGTGRGETQYF
>12|.|TRBV7-3
CASSDDNYEQYF
>13|TRBD2|TRBV20-1
CSPSAREMYEQYF
>15|TRBD2|TRBV28
CASSELAGELNEQFF
>12|.|TRBV10-3
CAISESGETQYF
>15|TRBD2|TRBV28
CASSPGGADYYEQYF
>17|.|TRBV29-1
CSVEGVEGDLSYNEQFF
>16|.|TRBV4-3
CASSQVSVRLTGELFF
>14|TRBD1|TRBV4-3
CASSQGDRAYEQYF
>14|.|TRBV18
CASSPLAARETQYF
>16|TRBD1|TRBV27
CASSLSIGTVPYEQYF
>15|.|TRBV29-1
CSVEDLGTAPGTQYF
>15|TRBD2|TRBV6-5
CASSYSTSGSYEQYF